This passage covers 3 T cell receptor beta chains from one sample sequenced in a study of blood T cell repertoires in COVID-19. The data were produced by immunoSEQ multiplex PCR, yet TCRdb's version contains in-frame clones alone and is incomplete. The sample contains fewer than 250,000 clones, 83% of which appear only once. The sequencing input was PBMCs or T cells enriched from blood (not recorded which). The receptors come from a middle-aged woman who had been exposed to COVID-19.

The chain recombines TRBV4-1 with TRBJ1-1, with 8 bases aligning to TRBD1. The J segment lost 2 bases and the V segment lost 4 bases, leaving 6 bases of the junction unmatched. The CDR3 has 15 amino acids. The germline CDR1 and CDR2 sequences are MGHRA and YSYEKL. DNA for the CDR3: TGCGCCAGCAGCCTTGGACAGGGTGGAAACACTGAAGCTTTCTTT. It codes for CASSLGQGGNTEAFF.

The J gene is TRBJ2-4, the V gene TRBV2; D is uncertain. The length of the CDR3 is 14 residues. Per germline, CDR1 SNHLY and CDR2 FYNNEI. The germline V and J ends were trimmed by 10 bases and 0 bases, with 13 bases remaining between them. The CDR3 loop is CATTLSLAKNIQYF. The CDR3 DNA follows: TGTGCCACCACCCTCAGTCTAGCCAAAAACATTCAGTACTTC.

This chain connects TRBV9 to TRBJ1-1, with no clear D. Germline V gene data show CDR1 as SGDLS and CDR2 as YYNGEE. The CDR3 totals 14 residues. Trimming took off 4 bases at V and 5 bases at J, with 15 bases between the two ends. In nucleotides, the CDR3 is TGTGCCAGCAGCCCAGAGGAGGGATGGACTGAAGCTTTCTTT. Protein: CASSPEEGWTEAFF.